This is a list of T cell receptor beta chains from one sample in a study of blood T cell repertoires in COVID-19. Some clones are missing from TCRdb's copy, which holds only in-frame ones; the method was immunoSEQ multiplex PCR. The data hold more than 60,000 clones, with 65% to 85% observed a single time. Sequencing input: peripheral blood. The receptors originated from a man aged 60 to 69 with active or convalescent COVID-19. The CDR3 runs from the conserved cysteine through the conserved F or W. The order of the fields is V gene, clone size, D gene, J gene, CDR3 protein, CDR3 DNA. A D gene is named only where the DNA matches it firmly. The size of a clone is reported for some rows only, either as once, few or many, or as a class for expanded clones.

v_call: TRBV4-3; clone_size: .; d_call: TRBD2; j_call: TRBJ2-3; cdr3_aa: CASSQESPSGGAADTQYF; cdr3_nt: TGCGCCAGCAGCCAAGAATCACCTAGCGGGGGGGCAGCAGATACGCAGTATTTT
v_call: TRBV6-5; clone_size: .; d_call: .; j_call: TRBJ1-1; cdr3_aa: CASSYGPGAKYTEAFF; cdr3_nt: TGTGCCAGCAGTTACGGTCCAGGGGCTAAGTACACTGAAGCTTTCTTT
v_call: TRBV7-3; clone_size: .; d_call: .; j_call: TRBJ2-2; cdr3_aa: CASSRQGTGELFF; cdr3_nt: TGTGCCAGCAGTCGGCAGGGCACCGGGGAGCTGTTTTTT
v_call: TRBV12-2; clone_size: .; d_call: .; j_call: TRBJ1-3; cdr3_aa: CASRPPPGYTIYF; cdr3_nt: TGTGCAAGTCGTCCCCCTCCAGGGTACACCATATATTTT
v_call: TRBV2; clone_size: .; d_call: TRBD1; j_call: TRBJ1-1; cdr3_aa: CASSEPAGGLNTEAFF; cdr3_nt: TGTGCCAGCAGTGAACCCGCAGGGGGCCTGAACACTGAAGCTTTCTTT
v_call: TRBV15; clone_size: .; d_call: TRBD1; j_call: TRBJ1-3; cdr3_aa: CATAQGADGNTIYF; cdr3_nt: TGTGCCACCGCACAGGGGGCGGATGGAAACACCATATATTTT
v_call: TRBV20-1; clone_size: few; d_call: .; j_call: TRBJ2-7; cdr3_aa: CSAASGHEQYF; cdr3_nt: TGCAGTGCAGCGTCAGGGCACGAGCAGTACTTC
v_call: TRBV10-3; clone_size: .; d_call: .; j_call: TRBJ1-2; cdr3_aa: CAISVEGGNYGYTF; cdr3_nt: TGTGCCATCAGTGTGGAGGGAGGAAACTATGGCTACACCTTC
v_call: TRBV27; clone_size: .; d_call: .; j_call: TRBJ1-1; cdr3_aa: CASSPSGTEAFF; cdr3_nt: TGTGCCAGCAGTCCCTCAGGCACTGAAGCTTTCTTT
v_call: TRBV6-6; clone_size: .; d_call: TRBD1; j_call: TRBJ2-7; cdr3_aa: CASNIGGTYEQYF; cdr3_nt: TGTGCCAGCAACATAGGGGGCACCTACGAGCAGTACTTC
v_call: TRBV5-4; clone_size: .; d_call: .; j_call: TRBJ1-2; cdr3_aa: CASHQVNYGYTF; cdr3_nt: TGTGCCAGCCACCAGGTTAACTATGGCTACACCTTC
v_call: TRBV7-9; clone_size: .; d_call: TRBD1; j_call: TRBJ1-1; cdr3_aa: CASNSGTGREVNTEAFF; cdr3_nt: TGTGCCAGCAACTCGGGGACAGGGAGGGAAGTGAACACTGAAGCTTTCTTT
v_call: TRBV7-2; clone_size: .; d_call: .; j_call: TRBJ1-6; cdr3_aa: CASSFVEGGGSPLHF; cdr3_nt: TGTGCCAGCAGCTTTGTCGAAGGGGGGGGTTCACCCCTCCACTTT
v_call: TRBV7-2; clone_size: .; d_call: .; j_call: TRBJ1-1; cdr3_aa: CASSPRRGEDTEAFF; cdr3_nt: TGTGCCAGCAGCCCTCGTCGGGGTGAGGACACTGAAGCTTTCTTT
v_call: TRBV13; clone_size: few; d_call: .; j_call: TRBJ1-2; cdr3_aa: CASSLIGDHYGYTF; cdr3_nt: TGTGCCAGCAGCCTTATCGGGGATCACTATGGCTACACCTTC
v_call: TRBV6-1; clone_size: .; d_call: .; j_call: TRBJ1-6; cdr3_aa: CASSARGVRYNSPLHF; cdr3_nt: TGTGCCAGCAGTGCCCGGGGGGTCCGCTATAATTCACCCCTCCACTTT
v_call: TRBV6-5; clone_size: once; d_call: .; j_call: TRBJ1-2; cdr3_aa: CAGADEVSYGYTF; cdr3_nt: TGTGCCGGAGCGGACGAGGTTTCCTATGGCTACACCTTC
v_call: TRBV18; clone_size: .; d_call: .; j_call: TRBJ1-2; cdr3_aa: CASSPTSEGSYGYTF; cdr3_nt: TGTGCCAGCTCACCAACTTCGGAGGGCTCCTATGGCTACACCTTC
v_call: TRBV4-1; clone_size: .; d_call: .; j_call: TRBJ1-4; cdr3_aa: CASSQDHGRTNEKLFF; cdr3_nt: TGCGCCAGCAGCCAAGACCACGGGAGAACTAATGAAAAACTGTTTTTT
v_call: TRBV5-6; clone_size: .; d_call: TRBD1; j_call: TRBJ2-5; cdr3_aa: CASSLRTGTFGETQYF; cdr3_nt: TGTGCCAGCAGCCTAAGGACAGGAACCTTCGGAGAGACCCAGTACTTC
v_call: TRBV18; clone_size: .; d_call: TRBD1; j_call: TRBJ1-2; cdr3_aa: CASSPDRNYGYTF; cdr3_nt: TGTGCCAGCTCACCGGACAGGAACTATGGCTACACCTTC
v_call: TRBV12-3/TRBV12-4; clone_size: .; d_call: .; j_call: TRBJ2-7; cdr3_aa: CASSRQHYEQYF; cdr3_nt: TGTGCCAGCAGTCGACAGCACTACGAGCAGTACTTC
v_call: TRBV6-5; clone_size: .; d_call: TRBD2; j_call: TRBJ2-5; cdr3_aa: CASSYFGIAGGETQYF; cdr3_nt: TGTGCCAGCAGTTACTTCGGGATAGCGGGGGGAGAGACCCAGTACTTC
v_call: TRBV4-1; clone_size: .; d_call: .; j_call: TRBJ1-2; cdr3_aa: CASSQETVTGYGYTF; cdr3_nt: TGCGCCAGCAGCCAAGAAACTGTCACGGGGTATGGCTACACCTTC
v_call: TRBV4-1; clone_size: few; d_call: .; j_call: TRBJ1-1; cdr3_aa: CASSPIGRLMNTEAFF; cdr3_nt: TGCGCCAGCAGCCCTATTGGGAGACTCATGAACACTGAAGCTTTCTTT
v_call: TRBV27; clone_size: .; d_call: .; j_call: TRBJ2-3; cdr3_aa: CASQGSSDTQYF; cdr3_nt: TGTGCTTCGCAGGGCAGTTCAGATACGCAGTATTTT
v_call: TRBV7-8; clone_size: .; d_call: TRBD1; j_call: TRBJ1-3; cdr3_aa: CASSSETGSSGNTIYF; cdr3_nt: TGTGCCAGCAGCTCTGAGACAGGGAGCTCTGGAAACACCATATATTTT
v_call: TRBV6-2/TRBV6-3; clone_size: .; d_call: .; j_call: TRBJ1-1; cdr3_aa: CASSYPTLMNTEAFF; cdr3_nt: TGTGCCAGCAGTTACCCGACACTTATGAACACTGAAGCTTTCTTT
v_call: TRBV24-1; clone_size: few; d_call: .; j_call: TRBJ1-6; cdr3_aa: CATSDYLAPRNSPLHF; cdr3_nt: TGTGCCACCAGTGATTATCTAGCTCCGCGTAATTCACCCCTCCACTTT
v_call: TRBV5-1; clone_size: .; d_call: TRBD2; j_call: TRBJ2-3; cdr3_aa: CASSFTSGGFTDTQYF; cdr3_nt: TGCGCCAGCAGCTTTACTAGCGGGGGTTTCACAGATACGCAGTATTTT
v_call: TRBV4-1; clone_size: .; d_call: .; j_call: TRBJ1-4; cdr3_aa: CASSHSLGGGLAEKLFF; cdr3_nt: TGCGCCAGCAGCCATTCTCTAGGGGGGGGGCTGGCTGAAAAACTGTTTTTT
v_call: TRBV7-8; clone_size: .; d_call: TRBD2; j_call: TRBJ2-7; cdr3_aa: CASRNSGGAYEQYF; cdr3_nt: TGTGCCAGCAGGAATAGCGGGGGGGCCTACGAGCAGTACTTC
v_call: TRBV7-2; clone_size: .; d_call: .; j_call: TRBJ2-7; cdr3_aa: CASSSAGAGLPSYEQYF; cdr3_nt: TGTGCCAGCAGCTCAGCTGGGGCAGGTTTGCCTTCCTACGAGCAGTACTTC
v_call: TRBV7-2; clone_size: .; d_call: .; j_call: TRBJ1-1; cdr3_aa: CATRTGGWNTEAFF; cdr3_nt: TGTGCCACCCGAACAGGCGGTTGGAACACTGAAGCTTTCTTT
v_call: TRBV19; clone_size: once; d_call: TRBD1; j_call: TRBJ2-1; cdr3_aa: CASASPGQGAQEQFF; cdr3_nt: TGTGCCAGTGCTTCACCGGGACAGGGGGCACAGGAGCAGTTCTTC
v_call: TRBV29-1; clone_size: .; d_call: TRBD1; j_call: TRBJ2-7; cdr3_aa: CSVGGQKTYEQYF; cdr3_nt: TGCAGCGTTGGGGGACAGAAGACCTACGAGCAGTACTTC
v_call: TRBV7-9; clone_size: .; d_call: .; j_call: TRBJ2-2; cdr3_aa: CASSLGGTTGELFF; cdr3_nt: TGTGCCAGCAGCTTAGGAGGGACAACCGGGGAGCTGTTTTTT
v_call: TRBV5-4; clone_size: few; d_call: .; j_call: TRBJ2-3; cdr3_aa: CASSLGGRGADTQYF; cdr3_nt: TGTGCCAGCAGCTTGGGGGGCCGTGGCGCAGATACGCAGTATTTT
v_call: TRBV19; clone_size: .; d_call: .; j_call: TRBJ1-2; cdr3_aa: CASSIVADRNGYTF; cdr3_nt: TGTGCCAGTAGTATAGTCGCCGACAGGAATGGCTACACCTTC
v_call: TRBV5-1; clone_size: .; d_call: TRBD1; j_call: TRBJ2-5; cdr3_aa: CASSPAPRGRQETQYF; cdr3_nt: TGCGCCAGCAGCCCGGCCCCCAGGGGGCGTCAAGAGACCCAGTACTTC
v_call: TRBV18; clone_size: .; d_call: TRBD1; j_call: TRBJ1-2; cdr3_aa: CASSPRGQINYGYTF; cdr3_nt: TGTGCCAGCTCACCACGGGGACAGATTAACTATGGCTACACCTTC
v_call: TRBV6-5; clone_size: few; d_call: TRBD1; j_call: TRBJ2-3; cdr3_aa: CASRGTGRDTQYF; cdr3_nt: TGTGCCAGCAGAGGGACAGGGAGGGATACGCAGTATTTT
v_call: TRBV3-1/TRBV3-2; clone_size: .; d_call: TRBD1; j_call: TRBJ2-6; cdr3_aa: CASSDTGATSGANVLTF; cdr3_nt: TGTGCCAGCAGCGATACAGGGGCAACCTCTGGGGCCAACGTCCTGACTTTC
v_call: TRBV11-2; clone_size: once; d_call: .; j_call: TRBJ1-3; cdr3_aa: CASSIGNTIYF; cdr3_nt: TGTGCCAGCTCCATTGGAAACACCATATATTTT
v_call: TRBV11-2; clone_size: .; d_call: TRBD2; j_call: TRBJ2-5; cdr3_aa: CASSQYGGALQETQYF; cdr3_nt: TGTGCCAGCAGCCAATACGGGGGGGCTCTCCAAGAGACCCAGTACTTC
v_call: TRBV30; clone_size: .; d_call: .; j_call: TRBJ2-5; cdr3_aa: CAWSVGLGMKTQYF; cdr3_nt: TGTGCCTGGAGTGTAGGACTGGGGATGAAGACCCAGTACTTC
v_call: TRBV5-4; clone_size: .; d_call: .; j_call: TRBJ1-1; cdr3_aa: CASSPTGFSRDTEAFF; cdr3_nt: TGTGCCAGCAGCCCGACAGGATTTAGTCGGGACACTGAAGCTTTCTTT
v_call: TRBV6-2/TRBV6-3; clone_size: once; d_call: .; j_call: TRBJ1-2; cdr3_aa: CASSTGLSGYTF; cdr3_nt: TGTGCCAGCAGTACGGGTCTTTCTGGCTACACCTTC
v_call: TRBV6-5; clone_size: few; d_call: TRBD1; j_call: TRBJ1-2; cdr3_aa: CASSYLRTGGGYGYTF; cdr3_nt: TGTGCCAGCAGTTACTTACGGACAGGAGGAGGGTATGGCTACACCTTC
v_call: TRBV4-2; clone_size: .; d_call: .; j_call: TRBJ1-5; cdr3_aa: CASSQAPYQPQHF; cdr3_nt: TGTGCCAGCAGCCAAGCCCCGTATCAGCCCCAGCATTTT
v_call: TRBV7-9; clone_size: .; d_call: .; j_call: TRBJ2-5; cdr3_aa: CASSLAGGRVVETQYF; cdr3_nt: TGTGCCAGCAGCCTCGCGGGTGGGCGGGTCGTAGAGACCCAGTACTTC
v_call: TRBV7-2; clone_size: few; d_call: TRBD1; j_call: TRBJ2-7; cdr3_aa: CASSPGTGGTYEQYF; cdr3_nt: TGTGCCAGCAGCCCTGGGACAGGGGGAACCTACGAGCAGTACTTC
v_call: TRBV27; clone_size: .; d_call: TRBD1; j_call: TRBJ2-4; cdr3_aa: CASRPTSGTGLAKNIQYF; cdr3_nt: TGTGCCAGCAGGCCAACCTCCGGGACAGGGTTAGCCAAAAACATTCAGTACTTC
v_call: TRBV5-5; clone_size: .; d_call: TRBD1; j_call: TRBJ1-4; cdr3_aa: CASSLVGQGQEKLFF; cdr3_nt: TGTGCCAGCAGCTTGGTCGGACAGGGACAAGAAAAACTGTTTTTT